Listed below are T cell receptor beta chains from one sample, sequenced in a study of response to subunit inactivated influenza vaccine. MiXCR, applied by TCRdb to the RT-PCR reads, yields one record per CDR3 protein. The sample carries fewer than 650,000 distinct CDR3 sequences, roughly 13% recorded once. The sequencing here drew on PBMCs from blood, taken roughly 47 days after vaccination. These receptors came from a man in his fifties or sixties who received an inactivated influenza vaccine. CDR3s include the opening cysteine and the closing phenylalanine or tryptophan. The order of the fields is clone size, J gene, D gene, V gene, CDR3 protein, CDR3 DNA. A D gene is named only where the DNA matches it firmly. Size is omitted from some rows. Given values are once, few, many or a class for expanded clones.

>few|TRBJ2-3|.|TRBV12-3/TRBV12-4
CASRISRTQYF
TGTGCCAGCAGGATTAGTAGGACGCAGTATTTT
>few|TRBJ2-1|.|TRBV19
CASAVYNEQFF
TGTGCCAGTGCAGTCTACAATGAGCAGTTCTTC
>few|TRBJ2-1|.|TRBV21-1
CASSTQGEQFF
TGTGCCAGCAGCACTCAGGGGGAGCAGTTCTTC
>.|TRBJ2-5|TRBD2|TRBV10-3
CASARTSGSGETQYF
TGTGCCAGCGCACGGACTAGCGGGAGTGGGGAGACCCAGTACTTC
>few|TRBJ2-1|TRBD2|TRBV6-1
CASRSGGMSDEQFF
TGTGCCAGCAGGAGCGGGGGCATGTCTGATGAGCAGTTCTTC
>few|TRBJ2-5|.|TRBV20-1
CSARGHSRDQETQYF
TGCAGTGCTAGAGGCCACTCTAGGGATCAAGAGACCCAGTACTTC
>.|TRBJ2-5|.|TRBV24-1
CATSDLRGETQYF
TGTGCCACCAGTGATTTGCGGGGGGAGACCCAGTACTTC
>.|TRBJ1-2|.|TRBV20-1
CSAMGSYGYTF
TGCAGTGCCATGGGCAGCTATGGCTACACCTTC
>.|TRBJ2-5|TRBD2|TRBV20-1
CSARERLAGVETQYF
TGCAGTGCTAGAGAGCGGCTAGCGGGAGTGGAGACCCAGTACTTC
>few|TRBJ1-1|.|TRBV6-2/TRBV6-3
CASSYSRPGGYTEAFF
TGTGCCAGCAGTTACTCGAGACCCGGGGGCTACACTGAAGCTTTCTTT
>.|TRBJ2-3|TRBD1|TRBV24-1
CATSDAPGQGVTDTQYF
TGTGCCACCAGTGATGCTCCGGGACAGGGGGTCACAGATACGCAGTATTTT
>many|TRBJ1-1|.|TRBV27
CASSPIRDQNTEAFF
TGTGCCAGCAGCCCAATCAGGGATCAGAACACTGAAGCTTTCTTT
>many|TRBJ2-7|TRBD2|TRBV4-3
CASSQDRPSGRYEQYF
TGCGCCAGCAGCCAAGATCGGCCTAGCGGGAGGTACGAGCAGTACTTC
>few|TRBJ2-3|.|TRBV7-2
CASSLGPLGRSTDTQYF
TGTGCCAGCAGCTTAGGGCCCCTCGGGCGGAGCACAGATACGCAGTATTTT
>few|TRBJ1-2|.|TRBV12-3/TRBV12-4
CASSPRSGRGYGYTF
TGTGCCAGCAGTCCTCGGTCGGGCCGGGGGTATGGCTACACCTTC
>many|TRBJ1-2|.|TRBV12-3/TRBV12-4
CASGTLREGYGYTF
TGTGCCAGCGGAACTCTCAGGGAAGGCTATGGCTACACCTTC
>.|TRBJ1-5|.|TRBV28
CASSLGAYNQPQHF
TGTGCCAGCAGTTTAGGCGCTTACAATCAGCCCCAGCATTTT
>few|TRBJ1-6|.|TRBV27
CASSLTGGTYNSPLHF
TGTGCCAGCAGTTTGACCGGGGGGACCTATAATTCACCCCTCCACTTT
>few|TRBJ2-2|.|TRBV5-1
CASSLDLDPSKNTGELFF
TGCGCCAGCAGCTTGGATCTGGATCCCTCTAAAAACACCGGGGAGCTGTTTTTT
>many|TRBJ2-2|.|TRBV20-1
CSALMGITGELFF
TGCAGTGCCCTTATGGGAATCACCGGGGAGCTGTTTTTT
>few|TRBJ1-2|.|TRBV12-3/TRBV12-4
CASSLEPNRGGYTF
TGTGCCAGCAGCTTGGAGCCCAATCGTGGTGGCTACACCTTC
>few|TRBJ2-7|TRBD1|TRBV5-5
CASSPGGTGAYEQYF
TGTGCCAGCAGCCCCGGCGGGACAGGGGCCTACGAGCAGTACTTC
>.|TRBJ2-2|TRBD1|TRBV3-1
CASSQYRGARGTGELFF
TGTGCCAGCAGCCAATACAGGGGAGCTCGCGGCACCGGGGAGCTGTTTTTT
>.|TRBJ2-7|TRBD1|TRBV20-1
CSARDPGTGAPFGDEQYF
TGCAGTGCTAGAGATCCCGGGACAGGGGCGCCTTTTGGAGACGAGCAGTACTTC
>.|TRBJ2-3|.|TRBV7-9
CASSAADTQYF
TGTGCCAGCAGCGCAGCAGATACGCAGTATTTT
>.|TRBJ2-2|TRBD2|TRBV7-2
CASSWVAGSTGELFF
TGTGCCAGCAGCTGGGTAGCGGGGAGCACCGGGGAGCTGTTTTTT
>.|TRBJ2-7|.|TRBV14
CASSQDMGGPPEQYF
TGTGCCAGCAGCCAAGATATGGGGGGCCCCCCCGAGCAGTACTTC
>few|TRBJ1-5|.|TRBV6-5
CASSSGISNQPQHF
TGTGCCAGCAGTTCAGGGATTAGCAATCAGCCCCAGCATTTT
>few|TRBJ2-1|.|TRBV7-9
CASTQETAQFF
TGTGCCAGCACCCAGGAGACAGCGCAGTTCTTC
>few|TRBJ2-3|.|TRBV27
CASSRFSDTQYF
TGTGCCAGCAGTCGTTTCAGCGATACGCAGTATTTT
>.|TRBJ2-4|TRBD2|TRBV28
CASSSSSGAKNIQYF
TGTGCCAGCAGTTCATCTAGCGGTGCCAAAAACATTCAGTACTTC
>.|TRBJ1-5|.|TRBV6-1
CASNESGGNQPQHF
TGTGCCAGCAACGAATCAGGGGGCAATCAGCCCCAGCATTTT